The rows below give T cell receptor beta chains drawn from one sample of a study of OX40 agonist ivuxolimab in advanced cancers. Using immunoSEQ multiplex PCR, the repertoire was profiled, and TCRdb retains in-frame clones only, with some absent. This repertoire shows roughly 67,000 clones, 88% found once; its top ten account for over 0.25%. The source was CD4+ or CD8+ T cells sorted from blood, collected in a trial of the OX40 agonist ivuxolimab. Receptors were obtained from an adult with an advanced solid tumor such as melanoma, head and neck, liver or kidney cancer. The CDR3 runs from the conserved cysteine through the conserved F or W. Each record gives: CDR3 length, V gene, J gene, D gene, clone size, CDR3 DNA, CDR3 protein. The D gene is left open where the match is weak. Clone size, where shown, is once, few, many, or a class for clones that have expanded.

>15|TRBV7-2|TRBJ2-3|NA|NA
TGTGCCAGCAGCTCCAGCGGACGGAGCACAGATACGCAGTATTTT
CASSSSGRSTDTQYF
>15|TRBV4-3|TRBJ2-1|NA|NA
TGCGCCAGCAGCCAAGATGGCGGGCACACCAATGAGCAGTTCTTC
CASSQDGGHTNEQFF
>17|TRBV29-1|TRBJ2-3|TRBD1|NA
TGCAGCGTTGAAGGGTACCCGGGACAGTTGATAACGGATACGCAGTATTTT
CSVEGYPGQLITDTQYF
>16|TRBV11-2|TRBJ2-3|TRBD2|NA
TGTGCCAGCAGCTTAGGGGTAGCGGGGAACACAGATACGCAGTATTTT
CASSLGVAGNTDTQYF
>17|TRBV15|TRBJ2-2|TRBD2|NA
TGTGCCACCAGCAGAGCACTAGCGGGAGGGGTAACCGGGGAGCTGTTTTTT
CATSRALAGGVTGELFF
>14|TRBV7-7|TRBJ2-3|NA|NA
TGTGCCAGCAGCTTGTCAGGGGTCACAGATACGCAGTATTTT
CASSLSGVTDTQYF
>15|TRBV7-2|TRBJ1-4|NA|NA
TGTGCCAGCAGCATGGTGTCCCACCCTGGAGAAAAACTGTTTTTT
CASSMVSHPGEKLFF
>14|TRBV6-5|TRBJ1-4|TRBD1|NA
TGTGCCAGCAGATTCCGGACAGGAGATGAAAAACTGTTTTTT
CASRFRTGDEKLFF
>13|TRBV5-1|TRBJ1-3|NA|NA
TGCGCCAGCAGCTGGGAGGCCGGAAACACCATATATTTT
CASSWEAGNTIYF
>15|TRBV11-3|TRBJ2-5|NA|NA
TGTGCCAGCAGCTTATCTCTGGGCGCGGTAGAGACCCAGTACTTC
CASSLSLGAVETQYF
>15|TRBV10-2|TRBJ2-3|TRBD2|NA
TGCGCCAGCAGTGACGGACTAGCGTTAACAGATACGCAGTATTTT
CASSDGLALTDTQYF
>11|TRBV7-9|TRBJ1-3|NA|NA
TGTGCCAGCAGCTTAGTAAACACCATATATTTT
CASSLVNTIYF
>15|TRBV7-7|TRBJ2-5|TRBD2|NA
TGTGCCAGCAGCTCGCACCCCACTAGCGCGGAGACCCAGTACTTC
CASSSHPTSAETQYF
>17|TRBV5-4|TRBJ1-1|TRBD1|NA
TGTGCCAGCAGAGCACAGGGACAGGGGGGCATGAACACTGAAGCTTTCTTT
CASRAQGQGGMNTEAFF
>13|TRBV6-1|TRBJ1-3|TRBD1|NA
TGTGCCAGCGAGACAGGGGCTGGAAACACCATATATTTT
CASETGAGNTIYF
>14|TRBV5-6|TRBJ1-2|NA|NA
TGTGCCAGCAGCTTGGCCCCGACGCAGCGAGGCTACACCTTC
CASSLAPTQRGYTF
>15|TRBV7-3|TRBJ2-1|TRBD2|once
TGTGCCAGCAGCTTAACTGCGGGACTATACAATGAGCAGTTCTTC
CASSLTAGLYNEQFF
>18|TRBV5-5|TRBJ2-6|NA|NA
TGTGCCAGCAGCTTCCGGTCCCCGGTGGTTTCTGGGGCCAACGTCCTGACTTTC
CASSFRSPVVSGANVLTF
>14|TRBV6-1|TRBJ1-2|NA|NA
TGTGCCAGCAGAGGTGTGGGACACCGGTATGGCTACACCTTC
CASRGVGHRYGYTF
>13|TRBV6-5|TRBJ1-1|NA|once
TGTGCCAGCAGTCTGACGGCGAACACTGAAGCTTTCTTT
CASSLTANTEAFF
>14|TRBV6-6|TRBJ2-3|TRBD1|NA
TGTGCCAGCAGTTACGTCCAGGGGGCAGATACGCAGTATTTT
CASSYVQGADTQYF
>13|TRBV7-2|TRBJ1-2|NA|NA
TGTGCCAGCAGCATGGGGCTGAGCTATGGCTACACCTTC
CASSMGLSYGYTF
>14|TRBV19|TRBJ1-3|NA|NA
TGTGCCAGTAGGCCGGACAGCCCTGGAAACACCATATATTTT
CASRPDSPGNTIYF
>14|TRBV5-1|TRBJ2-1|NA|NA
TGCGCCAGCAGCTTGGGGGACTCCTACAATGAGCAGTTCTTC
CASSLGDSYNEQFF
>15|TRBV15|TRBJ1-5|NA|NA
TGTGCCACCAGCAGGGACAGCAACCTTAATCAGCCCCAGCATTTT
CATSRDSNLNQPQHF
>15|TRBV7-3|TRBJ2-7|TRBD2|NA
TGTGCCAGCAGCTTAGGGACTAGCGGGCCTTACGAGCAGTACTTC
CASSLGTSGPYEQYF
>12|TRBV18|TRBJ1-2|NA|NA
TGTGCCAGCTCACCTATCGACAAGGGGAACACCTTC
CASSPIDKGNTF
>17|TRBV11-2|TRBJ2-5|NA|NA
TGTGCCAGCAGCTTAGGCGTTAGTAGCGAAAGCCAAGAGACCCAGTACTTC
CASSLGVSSESQETQYF
>15|TRBV4-2|TRBJ1-3|TRBD1|NA
TGTGCCAGCAGCCGGGACAGGGGAACGGGAAACACCATATATTTT
CASSRDRGTGNTIYF
>15|TRBV5-1|TRBJ2-3|NA|NA
TGCGCCAGCAGCTTGGCCGCCAGGGGCACAGATACGCAGTATTTT
CASSLAARGTDTQYF
>13|TRBV7-2|TRBJ2-7|NA|NA
TGTGCCAGCAGCTTCGGCTGGGGGTCCGAGCAGTACTTC
CASSFGWGSEQYF
>15|TRBV28|TRBJ1-5|NA|NA
TGTGCCAGCAGTGCGCCACCAGGGATGGAACAGCCCCAGCATTTT
CASSAPPGMEQPQHF
>16|TRBV6-5|TRBJ2-3|TRBD1|NA
TGTGCCAGCAGCTACGGGACGGGACAGGGCACAGATACGCAGTATTTT
CASSYGTGQGTDTQYF
>15|TRBV28|TRBJ1-1|NA|NA
TGTGCCAGCAGTCTCGAACAGGGTTGGTTTACTGAAGCTTTCTTT
CASSLEQGWFTEAFF
>12|TRBV5-6|TRBJ2-7|NA|NA
TGTGCCAGCAGCCAGGGGGGCGGCGGAGGGTACTTC
CASSQGGGGGYF
>15|TRBV11-3|TRBJ2-1|TRBD2|few
TGTGCCAGCAGCTTAGGCGGGACTAGTAAAGGGCAGCAGTTCTTC
CASSLGGTSKGQQFF
>13|TRBV29-1|TRBJ1-1|NA|NA
TGCAGCGTTGAAGAGCGGATCGCTAAGGGGGCTTTCTTT
CSVEERIAKGAFF
>16|TRBV9|TRBJ2-1|TRBD2|NA
TGTGCCAGCAGCCCCTCCGGGACTAGCCAGGCTGGTGAGCAGTTCTTC
CASSPSGTSQAGEQFF
>15|TRBV12-5|TRBJ1-1|NA|NA
TGTGCTAGTGGTTTGGTAGGAACCACGAACACTGAAGCTTTCTTT
CASGLVGTTNTEAFF
>19|TRBV4-1|TRBJ1-1|TRBD1|NA
TGCGCCAGCAGCCAAGAATACGGGACAGGGGGCGCGTGGAACACTGAAGCTTTCTTT
CASSQEYGTGGAWNTEAFF
>13|TRBV10-3|TRBJ1-2|TRBD1|NA
TGTGCCATCAGCGGTGACAGGGGGCAGAGCTACACCTTC
CAISGDRGQSYTF
>15|TRBV5-1|TRBJ1-1|NA|NA
TGCGCCAGCAGCTTGGGGGTACACGTGAACACTGAAGCTTTCTTT
CASSLGVHVNTEAFF
>13|TRBV18|TRBJ1-2|NA|NA
TGTGCCAGCTCACCAGAGTCGGGCTATGGCTACACCTTC
CASSPESGYGYTF
>16|TRBV18|TRBJ1-1|NA|NA
TGTGCCAGCTCACCACCGGGAGGCGGGGGGACGACTGAAGCTTTCTTT
CASSPPGGGGTTEAFF
>16|TRBV19|TRBJ2-7|TRBD1|NA
TGTGCCAGTAGTACAAGGACCGGGACAGGGATTCACGAGCAGTACTTC
CASSTRTGTGIHEQYF
>14|TRBV11-3|TRBJ2-7|NA|NA
TGTGCCAGCAGCCCCGGGAAAAGTCCTTACGAGCAGTACTTC
CASSPGKSPYEQYF
>16|TRBV2|TRBJ1-2|TRBD1|NA
TGTGCCAGCAGTGAAGCCCGGGACAGTGCTAACTATGGCTACACCTTC
CASSEARDSANYGYTF
>15|TRBV7-3|TRBJ2-1|NA|NA
TGTGCCAGCAGCTCGTCTACTAGCTCCTACAATGAGCAGTTCTTC
CASSSSTSSYNEQFF